Listed here is a single T cell receptor (beta chain). What it binds is not known. Measured with immunoSEQ multiplex PCR; TCRdb has only the in-frame clones, and not every one. The data show 95,000 to 110,000 clones, with roughly 88% seen just once and about 4.8% held by the top ten. Germline loops: CDR1 SNHLY, CDR2 FYNNEI. The CDR3 runs to 15 residues. The J segment lost 4 bases and the V segment lost 6 bases, leaving 8 bases of the junction unmatched. These data originate in a study of T cell responses to AZD1222 COVID-19 vaccine. Points from the study as a whole: Among spike-specific TCRs, nearly half reportedly target unmutated variant regions.

The rearrangement uses TRBV2 and TRBJ2-5, with 10 bases aligning to TRBD2. This specimen was peripheral blood, taken on day 0 of AZD1222 vaccination. The sequence was obtained from an adult in good health. CDR3 coding DNA: TGTGCCAGCAGAGAGCGGGGGGGCCTCCGAGAGACCCAGTACTTC. This codes for CASRERGGLRETQYF.